This T cell receptor beta chain was found in a study of T-cell reconstitution after alpha-beta-depleted transplantation in children. This clonotype was counted ten times or more. Its antigen is as yet unknown. Unique molecular identifiers were used in preparing the TCRbeta library. TCRdb ran MiXCR on the PCR reads and lists one entry per CDR3 protein. The data contain about 190,000 distinct CDR3 sequences, roughly 10% of them singletons. V was pared by 1 base and J by 2 bases, with 6 bases of the junction left unmatched. This CDR3 is 16 amino acids long. Germline lookup yields CDR1 SGHVS and CDR2 FNYEAQ. Points from the study as a whole: One year post-transplant, T-cell counts and diversity were largely derived from T cells produced anew.

Sequenced here: PBMCs, sampled before TCRalphabeta/CD19-depleted stem cell transplant. The chain employs TRBV7-6 and TRBJ2-7; the match to TRBD1 covers 9 bases. This receptor was identified in a boy younger than 10 with acute myeloid leukemia, due to receive a stem cell transplant. In DNA form, the CDR3 reads TGTGCCAGCAGCTTAGGTTCAGGGACAGGGCCCTACGAGCAGTACTTC. Amino acid sequence: CASSLGSGTGPYEQYF.